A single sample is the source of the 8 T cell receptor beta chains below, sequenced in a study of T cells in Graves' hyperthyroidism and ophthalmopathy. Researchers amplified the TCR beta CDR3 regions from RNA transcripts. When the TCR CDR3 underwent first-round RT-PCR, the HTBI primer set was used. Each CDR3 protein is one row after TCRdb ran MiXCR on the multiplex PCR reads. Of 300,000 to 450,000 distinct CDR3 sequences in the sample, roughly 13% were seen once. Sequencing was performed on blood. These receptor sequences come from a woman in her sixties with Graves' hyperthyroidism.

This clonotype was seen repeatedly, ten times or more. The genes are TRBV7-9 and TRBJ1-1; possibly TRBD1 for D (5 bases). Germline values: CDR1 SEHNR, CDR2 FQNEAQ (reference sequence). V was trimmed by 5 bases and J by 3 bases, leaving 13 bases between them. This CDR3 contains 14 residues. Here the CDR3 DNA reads TGTGCCAGCAGCCTTAGACAGAGGGACACTGAAGCTTTCTTT. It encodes CASSLRQRDTEAFF. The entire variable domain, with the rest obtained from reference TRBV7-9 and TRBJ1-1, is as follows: DTGVSQNPRHKITKRGQNVTFRCDPISEHNRLYWYRQTLGQGPEFLTYFQNEAQLEKSRLLSDRFSAERPKGSFSTLEIQRTEQGDSAMYLCASSLRQRDTEAFFGQGTRLTVV.

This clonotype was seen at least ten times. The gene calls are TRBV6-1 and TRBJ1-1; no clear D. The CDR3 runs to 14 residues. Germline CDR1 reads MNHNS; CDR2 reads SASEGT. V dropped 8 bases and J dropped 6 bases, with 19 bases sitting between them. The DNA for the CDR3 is TGTGCCAGCCCCTTGCCGGTAGGGTTCCCTGAAGCTTTCTTT. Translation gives CASPLPVGFPEAFF.

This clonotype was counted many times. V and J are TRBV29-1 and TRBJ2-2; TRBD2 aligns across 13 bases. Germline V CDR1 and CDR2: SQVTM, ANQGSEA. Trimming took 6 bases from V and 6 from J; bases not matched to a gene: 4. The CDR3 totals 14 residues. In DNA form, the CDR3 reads TGCAGCGTGAGACTAGCGGGAGGTGCCGGGGAGCTGTTTTTT. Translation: CSVRLAGGAGELFF.

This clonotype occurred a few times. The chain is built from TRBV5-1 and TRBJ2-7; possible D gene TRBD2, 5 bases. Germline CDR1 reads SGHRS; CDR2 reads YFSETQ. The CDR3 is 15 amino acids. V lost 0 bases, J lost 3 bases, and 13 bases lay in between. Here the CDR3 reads CASSLEVAGFYEQYF. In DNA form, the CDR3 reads TGCGCCAGCAGCTTGGAGGTTGCGGGTTTCTACGAGCAGTACTTC.

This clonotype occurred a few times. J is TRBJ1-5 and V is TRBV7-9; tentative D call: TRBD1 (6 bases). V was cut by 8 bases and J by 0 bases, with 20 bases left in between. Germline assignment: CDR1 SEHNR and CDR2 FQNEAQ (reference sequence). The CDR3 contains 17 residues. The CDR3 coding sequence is TGTGCCAGCGAGAAAGAGGGGGGGACGGATAGCAATCAGCCCCAGCATTTT. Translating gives CASEKEGGTDSNQPQHF.

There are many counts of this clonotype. CDR3 amino acids: CASSYNRYSNQPQHF. The CDR3 bases are TGTGCCAGCAGTTACAACAGGTATAGCAATCAGCCCCAGCATTTT. The chain employs TRBV6-5 and TRBJ1-5; tentative D call: TRBD1 (5 bases). Germline V lookup: CDR1 MNHEY, CDR2 SVGAGI. V shed 2 bases and J shed 0 bases, with 8 bases lying between them. CDR3 size: 15 residues.

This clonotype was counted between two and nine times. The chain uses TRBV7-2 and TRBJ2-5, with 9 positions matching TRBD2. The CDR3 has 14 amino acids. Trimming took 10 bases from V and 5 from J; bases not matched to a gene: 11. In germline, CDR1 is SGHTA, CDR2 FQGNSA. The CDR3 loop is CAIEAGGLQETQYF. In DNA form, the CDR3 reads TGTGCCATAGAGGCGGGAGGGCTCCAGGAGACCCAGTACTTC.

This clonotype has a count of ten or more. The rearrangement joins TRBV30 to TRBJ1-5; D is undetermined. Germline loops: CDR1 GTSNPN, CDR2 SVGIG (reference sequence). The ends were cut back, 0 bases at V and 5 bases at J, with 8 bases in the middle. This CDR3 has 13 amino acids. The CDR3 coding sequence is TGTGCCTGGAGTGTACAAAGGGATCAGCCCCAGCATTTT. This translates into CAWSVQRDQPQHF.